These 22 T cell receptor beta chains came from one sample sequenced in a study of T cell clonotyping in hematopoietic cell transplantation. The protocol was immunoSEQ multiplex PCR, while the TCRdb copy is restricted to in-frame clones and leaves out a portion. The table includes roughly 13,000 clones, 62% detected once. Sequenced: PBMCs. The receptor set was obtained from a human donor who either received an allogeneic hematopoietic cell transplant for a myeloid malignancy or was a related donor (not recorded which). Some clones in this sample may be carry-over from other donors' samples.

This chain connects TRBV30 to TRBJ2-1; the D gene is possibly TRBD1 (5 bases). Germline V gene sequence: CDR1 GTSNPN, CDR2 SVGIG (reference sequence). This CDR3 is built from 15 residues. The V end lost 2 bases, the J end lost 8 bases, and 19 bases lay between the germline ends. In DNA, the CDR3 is TGTGCCTGGAGTTACCCCAGGTACAGGTCAGATGAGCAGTTCTTC. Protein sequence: CAWSYPRYRSDEQFF.

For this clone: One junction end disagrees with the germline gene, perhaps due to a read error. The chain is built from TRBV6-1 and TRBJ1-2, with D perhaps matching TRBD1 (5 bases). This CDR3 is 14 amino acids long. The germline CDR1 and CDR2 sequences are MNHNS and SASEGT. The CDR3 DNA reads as TGTGCCGGCAGAACCGGGACGGGGAACTATGGCTACACCTTC. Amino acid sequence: CAGRTGTGNYGYTF.

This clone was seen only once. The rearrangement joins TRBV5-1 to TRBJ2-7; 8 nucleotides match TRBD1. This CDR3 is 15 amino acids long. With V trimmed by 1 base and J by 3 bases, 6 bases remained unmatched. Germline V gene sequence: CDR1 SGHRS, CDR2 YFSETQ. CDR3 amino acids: CASSLIAGGDYEQYF. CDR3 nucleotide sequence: TGCGCCAGCAGCTTGATTGCAGGGGGCGACTACGAGCAGTACTTC. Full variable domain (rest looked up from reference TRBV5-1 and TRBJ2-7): KAGVTQTPRYLIKTRGQQVTLSCSPISGHRSVSWYQQTPGQGLQFLFEYFSETQRNKGNFPGRFSGRQFSNSRSEMNVSTLELGDSALYLCASSLIAGGDYEQYFGPGTRLTVT.

CDR3 coding DNA: TGTGCCAGCACCATGGGGAACACAGATACGCAGTATTTT. Translating gives CASTMGNTDTQYF. This sequence joins TRBV5-6 and TRBJ2-3; D gene unclear. The CDR3 covers 13 residues. Germline-derived CDR1 and CDR2 are SGHDT and YYEEEE. Trimming shortened V by 6 bases and J by 2 bases, and 10 bases separated the two germline ends.

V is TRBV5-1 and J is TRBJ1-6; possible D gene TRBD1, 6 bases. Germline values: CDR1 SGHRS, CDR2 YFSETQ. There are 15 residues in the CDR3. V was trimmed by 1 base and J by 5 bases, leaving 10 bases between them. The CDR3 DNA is TGCGCCAGCAGCTTGCAGGCAGGGGATAATTCACCCCTCCACTTT. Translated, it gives CASSLQAGDNSPLHF.

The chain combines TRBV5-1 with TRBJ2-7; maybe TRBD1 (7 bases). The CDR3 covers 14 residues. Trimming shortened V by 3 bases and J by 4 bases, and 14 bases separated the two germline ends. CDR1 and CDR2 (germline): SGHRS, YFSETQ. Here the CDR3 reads CASSSGRGAYEQYF. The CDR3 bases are TGCGCCAGCAGCTCTGGCAGGGGGGCGTACGAGCAGTACTTC. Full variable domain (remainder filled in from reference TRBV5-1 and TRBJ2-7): KAGVTQTPRYLIKTRGQQVTLSCSPISGHRSVSWYQQTPGQGLQFLFEYFSETQRNKGNFPGRFSGRQFSNSRSEMNVSTLELGDSALYLCASSSGRGAYEQYFGPGTRLTVT.

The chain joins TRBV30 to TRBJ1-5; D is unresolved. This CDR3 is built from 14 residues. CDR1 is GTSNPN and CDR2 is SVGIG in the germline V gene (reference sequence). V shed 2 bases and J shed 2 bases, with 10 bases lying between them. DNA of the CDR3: TGTGCCTGGAGTAAGGAGATTGGCAATCAGCCCCAGCATTTT. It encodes CAWSKEIGNQPQHF.

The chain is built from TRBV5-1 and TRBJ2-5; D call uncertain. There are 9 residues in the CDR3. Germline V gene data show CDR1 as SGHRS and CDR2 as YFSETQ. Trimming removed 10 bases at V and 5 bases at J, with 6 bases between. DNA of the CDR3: TGCGCCCCTTCGGAGACCCAGTACTTC. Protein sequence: CAPSETQYF.

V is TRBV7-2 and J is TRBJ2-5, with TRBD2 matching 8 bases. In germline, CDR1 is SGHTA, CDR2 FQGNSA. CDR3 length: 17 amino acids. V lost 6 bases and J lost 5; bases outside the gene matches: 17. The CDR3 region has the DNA TGTGCCAGCAGAACCGACCACGGGAGGGCGTATGGGGAGACCCAGTACTTC. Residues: CASRTDHGRAYGETQYF.

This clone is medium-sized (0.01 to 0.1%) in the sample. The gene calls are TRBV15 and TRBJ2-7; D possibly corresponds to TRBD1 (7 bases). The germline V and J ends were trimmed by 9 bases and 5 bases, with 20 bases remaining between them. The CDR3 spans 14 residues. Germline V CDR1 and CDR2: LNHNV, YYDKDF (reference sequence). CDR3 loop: CATSDRRGRDEQYF. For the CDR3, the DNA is TGTGCCACGTCCGATAGGAGGGGGCGCGACGAGCAGTACTTC.

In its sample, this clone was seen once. Written as DNA, the CDR3 is TGCAGCGTTGAAGAGCGACAGGGCGGCGAGCAGTACTTC. It translates to CSVEERQGGEQYF. V and J are TRBV29-1 and TRBJ2-7; 7 bases align to TRBD1. V lost 0 bases, J lost 6 bases, and 5 bases stayed unmatched. Germline V lookup: CDR1 SQVTM, CDR2 ANQGSEA. The CDR3 contains 13 residues.

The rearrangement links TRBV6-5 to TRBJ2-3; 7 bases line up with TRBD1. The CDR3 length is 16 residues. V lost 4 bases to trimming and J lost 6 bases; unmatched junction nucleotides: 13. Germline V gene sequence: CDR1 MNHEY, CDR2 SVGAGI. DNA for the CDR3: TGTGCCAGCAGTTTATCCTCAGGGGGTGTGATCGATACGCAGTATTTT. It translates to CASSLSSGGVIDTQYF.

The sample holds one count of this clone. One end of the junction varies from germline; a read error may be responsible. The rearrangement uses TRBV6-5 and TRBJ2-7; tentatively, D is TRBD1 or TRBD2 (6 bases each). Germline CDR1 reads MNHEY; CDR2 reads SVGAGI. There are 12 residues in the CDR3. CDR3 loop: CASSYSGGRGVF. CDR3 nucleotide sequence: TGTGCCAGCAGTTACTCGGGGGGCCGTGGGGTCTTC.

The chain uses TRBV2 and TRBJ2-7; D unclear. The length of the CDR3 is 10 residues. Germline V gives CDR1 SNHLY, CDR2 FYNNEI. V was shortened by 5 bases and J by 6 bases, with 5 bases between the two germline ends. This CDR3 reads CASSQSEQYF. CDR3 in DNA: TGTGCCAGCAGTCAGAGCGAGCAGTACTTC.

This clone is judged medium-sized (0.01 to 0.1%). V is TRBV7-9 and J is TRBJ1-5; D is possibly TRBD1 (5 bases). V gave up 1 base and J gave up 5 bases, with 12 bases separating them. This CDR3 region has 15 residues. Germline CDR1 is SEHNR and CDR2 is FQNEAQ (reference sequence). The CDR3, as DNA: TGTGCCAGCAGCTTAGGTGAAGGGGCCCATCAGCCCCAGCATTTT. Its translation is CASSLGEGAHQPQHF.

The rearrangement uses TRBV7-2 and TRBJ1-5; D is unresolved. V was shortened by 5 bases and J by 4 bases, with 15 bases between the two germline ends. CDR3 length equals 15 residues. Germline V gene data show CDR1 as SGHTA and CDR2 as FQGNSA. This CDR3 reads CASSGRAGGNQPQHF. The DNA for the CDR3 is TGTGCCAGCAGCGGACGTGCGGGTGGGAATCAGCCCCAGCATTTT.

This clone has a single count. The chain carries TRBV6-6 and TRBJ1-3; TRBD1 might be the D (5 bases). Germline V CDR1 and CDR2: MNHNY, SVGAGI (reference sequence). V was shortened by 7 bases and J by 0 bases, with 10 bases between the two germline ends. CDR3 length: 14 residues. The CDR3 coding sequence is TGTGCCAGCAATAACAGGAACTCTGGAAACACCATATATTTT. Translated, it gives CASNNRNSGNTIYF.

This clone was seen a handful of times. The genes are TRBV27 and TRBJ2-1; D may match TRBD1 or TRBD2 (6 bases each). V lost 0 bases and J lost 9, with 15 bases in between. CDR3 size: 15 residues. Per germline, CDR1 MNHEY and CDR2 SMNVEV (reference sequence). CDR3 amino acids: CASSLSRRGVSEQFF. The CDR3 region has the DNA TGTGCCAGCAGTTTATCCAGAAGGGGGGTCAGTGAGCAGTTCTTC.

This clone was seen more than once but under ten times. The DNA of the CDR3 is TGTGCCTCTGACAGGGTCTATGGCTACACCTTC. Encoded protein: CASDRVYGYTF. The chain couples TRBV30 to TRBJ1-2; 7 nucleotides match TRBD1. The CDR3 is 11 residues long. With 7 bases clipped from V and 4 bases from J, the junction kept 3 bases outside the gene matches. Germline CDR1 GTSNPN, CDR2 SVGIG (reference sequence). Variable domain in full (rest from reference TRBV30 and TRBJ1-2): SQTIHQWPATLVQPVGSPLSLECTVEGTSNPNLYWYRQAAGRGLQLLFYSVGIGQISSEVPQNLSASRPQDRQFILSSKKLLLSDSGFYLCASDRVYGYTFGSGTRLTVV.

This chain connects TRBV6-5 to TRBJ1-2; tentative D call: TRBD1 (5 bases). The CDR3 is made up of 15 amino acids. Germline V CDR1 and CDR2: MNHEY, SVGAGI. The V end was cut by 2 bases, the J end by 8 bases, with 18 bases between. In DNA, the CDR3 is TGTGCCAGCAGTTACGATGGGGGGAATCGTGGAGGCTACACCTTC. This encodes CASSYDGGNRGGYTF.

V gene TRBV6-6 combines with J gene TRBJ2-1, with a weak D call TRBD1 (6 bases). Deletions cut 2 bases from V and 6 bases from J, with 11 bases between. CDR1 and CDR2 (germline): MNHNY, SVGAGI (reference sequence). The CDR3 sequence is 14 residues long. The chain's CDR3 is CASSYDRRFNEQFF. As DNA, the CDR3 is TGTGCCAGCAGTTACGACAGGCGTTTCAATGAGCAGTTCTTC.

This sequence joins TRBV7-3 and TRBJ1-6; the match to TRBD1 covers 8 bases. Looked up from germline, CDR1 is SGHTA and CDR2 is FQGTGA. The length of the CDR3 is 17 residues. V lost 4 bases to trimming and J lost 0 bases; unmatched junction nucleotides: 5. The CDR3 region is CASSSDRASSYNSPLHF. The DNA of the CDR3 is TGTGCCAGCAGCTCGGACAGGGCCAGCTCCTATAATTCACCCCTCCACTTT.